Below are 13 T cell receptor beta chains sequenced from a single sample in a study of blood T cell repertoires in COVID-19. Sequencing used immunoSEQ multiplex PCR; TCRdb keeps in-frame clones, though not all of them. The table lists 85,000 to 120,000 clones, 60% to 80% of them singletons. Sequences were obtained from peripheral blood. The receptors originated from a human donor with acute or convalescent COVID-19. The donor label of this sample is uncertain.

CDR3 bases: TGTGCCAGCAGCTTAGCCTGGAACACCGGGGAGCTGTTTTTT. Residues: CASSLAWNTGELFF. This chain connects TRBV7-2 to TRBJ2-2; the D is unclear. The CDR3 totals 14 residues. Germline assignment: CDR1 SGHTA and CDR2 FQGNSA. Trimming removed 0 bases at V and 1 base at J, with 3 bases between. Together with reference TRBV7-2 and TRBJ2-2, the CDR3 gives the full variable domain: GAGVSQSPSNKVTEKGKDVELRCDPISGHTALYWYRQSLGQGLEFLIYFQGNSAPDKSGLPSDRFSAERTGGSVSTLTIQRTQQEDSAVYLCASSLAWNTGELFFGEGSRLTVL.

The genes are TRBV7-2 and TRBJ2-2; perhaps TRBD2 as D (6 bases). From germline, CDR1 is SGHTA and CDR2 FQGNSA. This CDR3 has 18 amino acids. The ends were cut back, 3 bases at V and 1 base at J, with 18 bases in the middle. Here the CDR3 reads CASSLRAGGPRNTGELFF. DNA of the CDR3: TGTGCCAGCAGCTTGCGGGCCGGGGGTCCCCGGAACACCGGGGAGCTGTTTTTT.

The CDR3 region has the DNA TGTGCCAGCAGTCCCACCTCCGGGGGGGTCGTTGCAAAACTGTTTTTT. Its translation: CASSPTSGGVVAKLFF. The rearrangement links TRBV28 to TRBJ1-4; D perhaps matches TRBD1 (5 bases). This CDR3 contains 16 residues. The germline V gene has CDR1 MDHEN and CDR2 SYDVKM. V was clipped by 5 bases and J by 10 bases, with 23 bases between them.

This chain connects TRBV13 to TRBJ2-7, with 10 bases lining up with TRBD1. CDR3 length: 17 amino acids. J gave up 7 bases and V 6 bases, and 18 bases lay outside the gene matches. CDR1 is PRHDT and CDR2 is FYEKMQ in the germline V gene (reference sequence). CDR3 loop: CASSNSPFGTGDREQYF. CDR3 DNA: TGTGCCAGCAGTAATTCACCCTTCGGGACAGGGGATAGAGAGCAGTACTTC. Full variable domain (outside the CDR3, taken from reference TRBV13 and TRBJ2-7): AAGVIQSPRHLIKEKRETATLKCYPIPRHDTVYWYQQGPGQDPQFLISFYEKMQSDKGSIPDRFSAQQFSDYHSELNMSSLELGDSALYFCASSNSPFGTGDREQYFGPGTRLTVT.

This chain connects TRBV18 to TRBJ1-2, with unresolved D. Germline V gene data show CDR1 as KGHSH and CDR2 as LQKENI. This CDR3 has 14 residues. V lost 8 bases and J lost 6, with 19 bases in between. The CDR3: CASVPGWQQNGYTF. CDR3 DNA: TGTGCCAGCGTACCAGGTTGGCAGCAAAATGGCTACACCTTC. The entire variable domain, with the rest obtained from reference TRBV18 and TRBJ1-2, is as follows: NAGVMQNPRHLVRRRGQEARLRCSPMKGHSHVYWYRQLPEEGLKFMVYLQKENIIDESGMPKERFSAEFPKEGPSILRIQQVVRGDSAAYFCASVPGWQQNGYTFGSGTRLTVV.

The V gene is TRBV7-9, the J gene TRBJ1-1, with 7 bases identical to TRBD1. The CDR3 spans 13 residues. V shed 7 bases and J 1 base; nucleotides not matched to a gene: 3. CDR1 and CDR2 (germline): SEHNR, FQNEAQ (reference sequence). CDR3 in DNA: TGTGCCAGCACCCCAGGGGGGAACACTGAAGCTTTCTTT. Protein product: CASTPGGNTEAFF.

This clone turned up a few times. V is TRBV13 and J is TRBJ2-3, with 7 bases identical to TRBD2. CDR3 size: 14 residues. Trimming cost V 3 bases and J 2 bases; bases outside gene matches: 2. CDR1 and CDR2 from the germline V gene are PRHDT and FYEKMQ (reference sequence). Here the CDR3 DNA reads TGTGCCAGCAGCTTCGGGACTACCACAGATACGCAGTATTTT. Translating it yields CASSFGTTTDTQYF. Complete variable domain (other parts from reference TRBV13 and TRBJ2-3): AAGVIQSPRHLIKEKRETATLKCYPIPRHDTVYWYQQGPGQDPQFLISFYEKMQSDKGSIPDRFSAQQFSDYHSELNMSSLELGDSALYFCASSFGTTTDTQYFGPGTRLTVL.

The V call is TRBV19, the J call TRBJ1-4; D gene uncertain. The ends were cut back, 8 bases at V and 3 bases at J, with 13 bases in the middle. Germline CDR1 and CDR2: LNHDA and SQIVND (reference sequence). CDR3 size: 14 residues. The CDR3 coding sequence is TGTGCCAGTGGAGGACGGATGTCTAATGAAAAACTGTTTTTT. Encoded protein: CASGGRMSNEKLFF.

CDR3 sequence: CASSATSGGSYEQYV. The CDR3 DNA sequence: TGTGCCAGCAGCGCTACTAGCGGGGGATCCTACGAGCAGTACGTC. This chain connects TRBV6-2 or TRBV6-3 to TRBJ2-7, with 11 bases lining up with TRBD2. CDR1 and CDR2 (germline): MNHEY, SVGEGT. Unmatched junction bases numbered 5, after V lost 6 bases and J lost 1 base. The CDR3 spans 15 residues.

The V call is TRBV10-1, the J call TRBJ1-6; weak D call: TRBD1 (6 bases). V was cut by 6 bases and J by 5 bases, with 11 bases left in between. Germline V gene sequence: CDR1 WNHNN, CDR2 SYGVQD (reference sequence). This CDR3 contains 14 residues. The CDR3 is CASSVDRNNSPLHF. CDR3 sequence (DNA): TGCGCCAGCAGCGTTGACAGGAATAATTCACCCCTCCACTTT.

This rearrangement joins TRBV6-5 to TRBJ1-2, with TRBD1 matching over 11 bases. The germline gives CDR1 MNHEY, CDR2 SVGAGI. The CDR3 sequence is 14 residues long. Losses at the gene ends were 6 bases for V and 6 bases for J; bases not matched to a gene: 6. DNA of the CDR3: TGTGCCAGCAGCCCCCGGACAGGGGGCAATGGCTACACCTTC. Its translation is CASSPRTGGNGYTF.

The chain carries TRBV30 and TRBJ1-6; 9 nucleotides match TRBD1. CDR1 is GTSNPN and CDR2 is SVGIG in the germline V gene (reference sequence). The CDR3 covers 15 residues. V dropped 2 bases and J dropped 9; count of bases not matched to a gene: 8. The CDR3, as DNA: TGTGCCTGGAGTACCCGGGACAGGGATAGTTCACCCCTCCACTTT. Translation: CAWSTRDRDSSPLHF.

This rearrangement joins TRBV28 to TRBJ1-5; 8 bases line up with TRBD1. The CDR3 contains 15 residues. V shed 6 bases, J shed 2 bases, and the junction held 6 bases outside the gene matches. Germline V gives CDR1 MDHEN, CDR2 SYDVKM. CDR3 region: CASRPDRAGNQPQHF. DNA of the CDR3: TGTGCCAGCAGACCGGACAGGGCTGGCAATCAGCCCCAGCATTTT. Using reference TRBV28 and TRBJ1-5 for the parts outside the CDR3, the full variable domain is DVKVTQSSRYLVKRTGEKVFLECVQDMDHENMFWYRQDPGLGLRLIYFSYDVKMKEKGDIPEGYSVSREKKERFSLILESASTNQTSMYLCASRPDRAGNQPQHFGDGTRLSIL.